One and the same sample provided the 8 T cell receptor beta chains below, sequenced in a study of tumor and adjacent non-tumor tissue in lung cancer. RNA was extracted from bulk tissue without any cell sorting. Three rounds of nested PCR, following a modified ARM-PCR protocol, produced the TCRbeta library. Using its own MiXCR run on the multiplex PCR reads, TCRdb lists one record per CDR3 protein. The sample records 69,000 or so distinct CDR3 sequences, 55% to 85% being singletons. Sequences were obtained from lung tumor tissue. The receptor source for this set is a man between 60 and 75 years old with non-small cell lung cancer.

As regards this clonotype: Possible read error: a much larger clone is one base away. Written as DNA, the CDR3 is TGTGCCAGCAGCTTGGTTGTGAGAGCCCTTTACGAGCAGTACTTC. As protein: CASSLVVRALYEQYF. The chain has TRBV11-2 and TRBJ2-7; D gene uncertain. CDR1 SGHAT and CDR2 FQNNGV come from the germline V gene. This CDR3 spans 15 amino acids. V was clipped by 3 bases and J by 4 bases, with 16 bases between them.

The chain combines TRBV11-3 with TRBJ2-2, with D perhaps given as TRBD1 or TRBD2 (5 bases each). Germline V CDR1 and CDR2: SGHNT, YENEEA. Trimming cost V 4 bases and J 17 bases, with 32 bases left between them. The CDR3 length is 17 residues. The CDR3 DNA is TGTGCCAGCAGCTCCCCCGGGACGGACGGAGCACCGGGGAACTGTTTTTTT. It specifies CASSSPGTDGAPGNCFF.

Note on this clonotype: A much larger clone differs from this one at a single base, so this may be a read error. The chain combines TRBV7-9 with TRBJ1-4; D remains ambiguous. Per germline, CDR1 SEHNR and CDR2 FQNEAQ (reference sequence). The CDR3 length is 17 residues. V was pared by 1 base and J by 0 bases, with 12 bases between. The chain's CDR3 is CASSLDGRFPTNEKLFF. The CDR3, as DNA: TGTGCCAGCAGCTTAGACGGGAGGTTCCCAACTAATGAAAAACTGTTTTTT.

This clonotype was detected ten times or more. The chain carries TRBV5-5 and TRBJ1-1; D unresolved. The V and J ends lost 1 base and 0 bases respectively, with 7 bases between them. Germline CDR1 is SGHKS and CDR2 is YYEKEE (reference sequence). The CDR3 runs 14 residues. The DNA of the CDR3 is TGTGCCAGCAGCTTGATACTGATGAACACTGAAGCTTTCTTT. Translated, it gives CASSLILMNTEAFF. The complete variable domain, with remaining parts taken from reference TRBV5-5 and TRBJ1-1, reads DAGVTQSPTHLIKTRGQQVTLRCSPISGHKSVSWYQQVLGQGPQFIFQYYEKEERGRGNFPDRFSARQFPNYSSELNVNALLLGDSALYLCASSLILMNTEAFFGQGTRLTVV.

In DNA, the CDR3 is TGTGCCAGCAGCTACCCCCAACTAGCGGGAGTCAGTATTGAGCAGTTCTTC. This translates into CASSYPQLAGVSIEQFF. The chain is built from TRBV6-2 or TRBV6-3 and TRBJ2-1; 11 bases are a match to TRBD2. This CDR3 comprises 17 residues. Germline V gene sequence: CDR1 MNHEY, CDR2 SVGEGT. The V and J ends lost 6 bases and 9 bases, in that order; junction bases with no gene match: 16.

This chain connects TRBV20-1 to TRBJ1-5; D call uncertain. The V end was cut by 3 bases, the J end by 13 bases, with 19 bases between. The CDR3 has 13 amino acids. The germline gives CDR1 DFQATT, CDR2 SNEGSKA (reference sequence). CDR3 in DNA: TGCAGTGCTAGCGTTGGGCTAAGTCAGTCTCAGCATTTT. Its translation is CSASVGLSQSQHF.

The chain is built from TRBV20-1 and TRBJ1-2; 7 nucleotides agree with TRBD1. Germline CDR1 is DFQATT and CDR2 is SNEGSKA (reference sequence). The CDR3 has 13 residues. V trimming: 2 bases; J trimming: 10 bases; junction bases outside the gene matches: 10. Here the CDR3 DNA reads TGCAGTGCTAGAACAGGGGTTAACTATAACTACACCTTC. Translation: CSARTGVNYNYTF.

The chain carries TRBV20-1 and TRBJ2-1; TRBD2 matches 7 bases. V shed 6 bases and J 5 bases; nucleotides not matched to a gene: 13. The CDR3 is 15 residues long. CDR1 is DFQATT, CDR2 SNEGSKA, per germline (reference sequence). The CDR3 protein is CSAQSPTSADNEQFF. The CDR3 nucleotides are TGCAGTGCACAGAGCCCCACTAGCGCAGACAATGAGCAGTTCTTC.